Listed below are T cell receptor beta chains from one sample, sequenced in a study of blood T cells in healthy people across ages. TCRdb fed the 5' RACE reads into MiXCR, producing one record per CDR3 protein. There are around 870,000 distinct CDR3 sequences in the sample; around 26% occur only once, and roughly 17% lies in the top ten. The sequencing sample was made of blood. These TCRs come from a woman aged 80 or older in good health. The CDR3 runs from the conserved cysteine through the conserved F or W. D genes are given only for firm matches. For some rows the clone size is stated as once, few or many, or as a class when expanded; others skip it.

CDR3 DNA | CDR3 protein | V gene | D gene | J gene | clone size
TGTGCCAGCAGCCCCTCGACTGCTTATTCACCCCTCCACTTT | CASSPSTAYSPLHF | TRBV3-1 | - | TRBJ1-6 | few
TGCAGTGCTAGTAGGGGACTAACGCAAGAGACCCAGTACTTC | CSASRGLTQETQYF | TRBV20-1 | TRBD2 | TRBJ2-5 | -
TGTGCCAGCAGCTTGTCCCCGGGGGGGCCGAGTGAGCAGTTCTTC | CASSLSPGGPSEQFF | TRBV9 | TRBD2 | TRBJ2-1 | -
TGTGCCAGCAGCAAGCGGCGGACAGATTCCTACGAGCAGTACTTC | CASSKRRTDSYEQYF | TRBV21-1 | - | TRBJ2-7 | many
TGTGCCAGCAGCCCCTTGGGGGACCCTCAAGAGACCCAGTACTTC | CASSPLGDPQETQYF | TRBV7-6 | - | TRBJ2-5 | -
TGTGCCAGCAGCGTAACTATGGAGGTAGATACGCAGTATTTT | CASSVTMEVDTQYF | TRBV9 | - | TRBJ2-3 | few
TGCGCCAGCAGCTTGGAGTGGGGGTCTGGGGGGACCCAGTACTTC | CASSLEWGSGGTQYF | TRBV5-1 | - | TRBJ2-5 | -
TGTGCCAGCAGCTTGTCTACATATTCACCCCTCCACTTT | CASSLSTYSPLHF | TRBV7-9 | - | TRBJ1-6 | -
TGTGCCAGCAGTCCGGGGACCCTCGTGAATACGCAGTATTTT | CASSPGTLVNTQYF | TRBV28 | - | TRBJ2-3 | many
TGCGCCAGCAGTGAGTCAAGGGGCCGGAACACTGAAGCTTTCTTT | CASSESRGRNTEAFF | TRBV10-2 | - | TRBJ1-1 | few
TGTGCCAGCAGTTACAAGAGGACGCGAGGAGGAGATACGCAGTATTTT | CASSYKRTRGGDTQYF | TRBV6-6 | - | TRBJ2-3 | -
TGTGCCAGCAGTCACCCCACCGGGGAGCTGTTTTTT | CASSHPTGELFF | TRBV6-5 | - | TRBJ2-2 | few
TGCAGTGCTAGAGGGCTACAGGGCTCCCACTCTGGAAACACCATATATTTT | CSARGLQGSHSGNTIYF | TRBV20-1 | - | TRBJ1-3 | -
TGTGCCAGCAGCCTAGACTCGGCGGGCGAGCAGTACTTC | CASSLDSAGEQYF | TRBV7-2 | - | TRBJ2-7 | -
TGTGCCAGCTCACCACGAGGGGTAGGAGATACGCAGTATTTT | CASSPRGVGDTQYF | TRBV7-2 | - | TRBJ2-3 | -
TGTGCCAGCAGTTACCCTTTAGATACGCAGTATTTT | CASSYPLDTQYF | TRBV6-6 | - | TRBJ2-3 | many
TGTGCCAGCAGCCAAGGGGCGCACACAGATACGCAGTATTTT | CASSQGAHTDTQYF | TRBV14 | - | TRBJ2-3 | many
TGCAGCGCGGCGACTACGATAGCGTACAATGAGCAGTTCTTC | CSAATTIAYNEQFF | TRBV29-1 | - | TRBJ2-1 | many
TGTGCCAGCAGTTTGTGGTACAGGGAGAACACTGAAGCTTTCTTT | CASSLWYRENTEAFF | TRBV12-3/TRBV12-4 | - | TRBJ1-1 | -
TGTGCCAGCAGCCTAGGGGGGGCGGGGGACTATGGCTACACCTTC | CASSLGGAGDYGYTF | TRBV7-2 | - | TRBJ1-2 | many